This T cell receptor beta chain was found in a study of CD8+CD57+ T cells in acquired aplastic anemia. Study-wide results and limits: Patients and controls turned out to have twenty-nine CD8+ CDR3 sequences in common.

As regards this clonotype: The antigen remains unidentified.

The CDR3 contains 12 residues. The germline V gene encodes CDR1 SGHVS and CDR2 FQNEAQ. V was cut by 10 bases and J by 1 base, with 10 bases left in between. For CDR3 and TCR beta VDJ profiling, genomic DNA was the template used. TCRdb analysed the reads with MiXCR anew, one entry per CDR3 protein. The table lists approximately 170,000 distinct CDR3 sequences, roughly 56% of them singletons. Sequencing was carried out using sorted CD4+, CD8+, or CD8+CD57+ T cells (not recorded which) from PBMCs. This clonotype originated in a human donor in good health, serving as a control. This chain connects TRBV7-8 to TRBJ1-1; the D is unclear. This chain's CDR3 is CATARTNTEAFF. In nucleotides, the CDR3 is TGTGCCACAGCCCGTACGAACACTGAAGCTTTCTTT.